This record covers a single TCR beta chain. The sample comes from a study of shared clonotypes between healthy human individuals. Germline CDR1 and CDR2: SGHVS and FNYEAQ. The length of the CDR3 is 16 residues. Deletions cut 5 bases from V and 4 bases from J, with 17 bases between. Assay: immunoSEQ multiplex PCR; the TCRdb copy retains only in-frame clones and omits some. Of approximately 100,000 clones in the sample, 68% were seen once. The chain links TRBV7-6 to TRBJ2-2; D is unclear. The sequenced sample consisted of memory CD8+ T cells sorted from blood. Subset reported: CD45RO+ cells pooled with CCR7-negative TemRA cells. The sequence was obtained from a woman under 40 in good health. CDR3 sequence: CASSPRFLRFTGELFF. The CDR3 nucleotides are TGTGCCAGCAGCCCCAGATTTCTCCGGTTCACCGGGGAGCTGTTTTTT.